The 18 T cell receptor beta chains reported below all come from one sample, sequenced in a study of blood T cells in healthy people across ages. A second roughly 6 to 11 cycle PCR used barcoded and J-beta primers. In TCRdb, the 5' RACE reads were re-called with MiXCR into one record per CDR3 protein. The sample yields 500,000 to 600,000 distinct CDR3 sequences, approximately 27% seen once. Sample: blood. The receptors come from a woman in her seventies in good health.

This clonotype was observed at least ten times. The gene calls are TRBV5-6 and TRBJ1-2; no clear D. Germline CDR1 SGHDT, CDR2 YYEEEE. The CDR3 sequence is 13 residues long. With 4 bases removed from V and 4 bases from J, the gap between germline ends came to 11 bases. The CDR3 region has the DNA TGTGCCAGCAGCGCCGCTACCTTCTATGGCTACACCTTC. Translated, it gives CASSAATFYGYTF.

The rearrangement links TRBV20-1 to TRBJ2-3, with 7 positions matching TRBD2. With 2 bases clipped from V and 1 base from J, the junction kept 6 bases outside the gene matches. The germline V gene encodes CDR1 DFQATT and CDR2 SNEGSKA (reference sequence). The CDR3 is 15 residues long. In nucleotides, the CDR3 is TGCAGTGCTAGATATCGGGGGGTTCGCACAGATACGCAGTATTTT. Translating it yields CSARYRGVRTDTQYF.

This clonotype has a handful of counts. This chain connects TRBV25-1 to TRBJ1-3, with D unclear. Germline lookup yields CDR1 MGHDK and CDR2 SYGVNS. The CDR3 has 14 residues. The V and J ends lost 0 bases and 3 bases respectively, with 6 bases between them. This CDR3 reads CASSEYGDGNTIYF. CDR3 bases: TGTGCCAGCAGTGAATACGGGGATGGAAACACCATATATTTT.

This clonotype was seen at least ten times. The chain joins TRBV29-1 to TRBJ1-1, with TRBD1 matching 7 bases. This CDR3 is 12 amino acids long. Germline lookup yields CDR1 SQVTM and CDR2 ANQGSEA. V lost 2 bases and J lost 4; bases outside the gene matches: 1. This CDR3 is CSVERQGTEAFF. CDR3 nucleotides: TGCAGCGTTGAAAGACAGGGCACTGAAGCTTTCTTT.

About this clonotype: One junction end does not reproduce the germline sequence, and a read error may be involved. The chain's CDR3 is CASRKQGEGYAF. CDR3 coding DNA: TGTGCCAGCAGGAAACAGGGGGAAGGCTACGCCTTC. This chain connects TRBV11-3 to TRBJ1-2; the match to TRBD1 covers 8 bases. CDR3 length: 12 amino acids. CDR1 and CDR2 from the germline V gene are SGHNT and YENEEA.

The chain carries TRBV7-2 and TRBJ2-5, with unresolved D. The DNA end favors TRBJ2-7, so the J call may be wrong. Germline V gene lookup returns CDR1 SGHTA and CDR2 FQGNSA. The CDR3 runs 13 residues. The CDR3 DNA follows: TGTGCCAGCAGCTTCGGAGTTAAGGACGAGCAGTACTTC. It encodes CASSFGVKDEQYF.

This rearrangement joins TRBV5-1 to TRBJ2-2; D might be TRBD1 or TRBD2, each matching 5 bases. The germline V gene has CDR1 SGHRS and CDR2 YFSETQ. V dropped 4 bases and J dropped 5 bases, with 12 bases sitting between them. The CDR3 totals 14 residues. The CDR3 nucleotides are TGCGCCAGCAGCACGGGGACCGAGACCGGGGAGCTGTTTTTT. Translation: CASSTGTETGELFF.

The CDR3 here is CASSLATGGNQPQHF. CDR3 nucleotide sequence: TGTGCCAGCAGCTTAGCTACAGGGGGGAATCAGCCCCAGCATTTT. This rearrangement joins TRBV7-2 to TRBJ1-5, with TRBD1 matching 8 bases. V gave up 0 bases and J gave up 4 bases; unmatched junction bases: 2. The germline V gene encodes CDR1 SGHTA and CDR2 FQGNSA. This CDR3 contains 15 residues.

This clonotype has only a few counts. Mismatch with germline at one junction end may stem from a read error. This chain joins TRBV7-2 and TRBJ2-5; 7 bases map to TRBD1. The end of the DNA fits TRBJ2-7 better, so the J call may be wrong. The germline V gene has CDR1 SGHTA and CDR2 FQGNSA. This CDR3 has 17 amino acids. The CDR3 nucleotides are TGCGCCAGCAGCCAGAATTACCTAGACAGGGCAAAACGCGAGCAGTACTTC. Translation gives CASSQNYLDRAKREQYF.

Concerning this clonotype: A read error may produce the germline difference seen at one junction end. The chain uses TRBV2 and TRBJ2-5; D not resolved. Germline-derived CDR1 and CDR2 are SNHLY and FYNNEI. This CDR3 region has 12 residues. CDR3 DNA: TGTGCCAGCAGTGTCATGGCGGAGACCCAGCACTTC. This sequence encodes CASSVMAETQHF.

The rearrangement links TRBV7-2 to TRBJ1-3, with 9 bases matching TRBD1. The CDR3 is 15 amino acids. CDR1 and CDR2 (germline): SGHTA, FQGNSA. V trimming: 3 bases; J trimming: 7 bases; junction bases outside the gene matches: 7. In nucleotides, the CDR3 is TGTGCCAGCAGCTTTGGGACAGGGTTAAGGAACACCATATATTTT. Translating it yields CASSFGTGLRNTIYF. Based on the CDR3 plus reference TRBV7-2 and TRBJ1-3, the full variable domain is GAGVSQSPSNKVTEKGKDVELRCDPISGHTALYWYRQSLGQGLEFLIYFQGNSAPDKSGLPSDRFSAERTGGSVSTLTIQRTQQEDSAVYLCASSFGTGLRNTIYFGEGSWLTVV.

The genes are TRBV29-1 and TRBJ2-3; D gene unclear. The V gene lost 3 bases and the J gene lost 5 bases, with 15 bases spanning the gap. This CDR3 has 14 amino acids. Germline V gene sequence: CDR1 SQVTM, CDR2 ANQGSEA. CDR3 in amino acids: CSVDFGTVGDTQYF. The CDR3 coding sequence is TGCAGCGTTGATTTCGGAACCGTGGGAGATACGCAGTATTTT.

CDR3 sequence: CASSSQGLVKLFF. Here the CDR3 DNA reads TGTGCCAGCAGCTCCCAGGGGTTGGTAAAACTGTTTTTT. The chain is built from TRBV7-2 and TRBJ1-4; tentatively, D is TRBD1 (6 bases). Germline lookup yields CDR1 SGHTA and CDR2 FQGNSA. This CDR3 is built from 13 residues. V gave up 4 bases and J gave up 10 bases, with 13 bases separating them.

This clonotype was picked up one time. The CDR3 does not close with the conserved phenylalanine or tryptophan, likely indicating a read error. The J gene is TRBJ1-2, the V gene TRBV18; the D gene is possibly TRBD1 (5 bases). The CDR3 sequence is 16 residues long. Germline V gene sequence: CDR1 KGHSH, CDR2 LQKENI. The V gene lost 0 bases and the J gene lost 1 base, with 12 bases spanning the gap. CDR3 sequence reads: CASSPPANRINYGYTI. The DNA of the CDR3 is TGTGCCAGCTCACCACCGGCCAACAGGATTAACTATGGCTACACCATC.

This chain links TRBV10-2 with TRBJ1-3, with D perhaps matching TRBD1 (5 bases). The CDR3 loop spans 16 amino acids. V was trimmed by 0 bases and J by 8 bases, leaving 17 bases between them. Germline assignment: CDR1 WSHSY and CDR2 SAAADI. The CDR3 DNA is TGCGCCAGCAGTGAGTCGGGTCTTATGATACAGGACACCATATATTTT. Its protein product is CASSESGLMIQDTIYF.

This clonotype turned up a few times. This sequence joins TRBV2 and TRBJ1-2, with 12 bases matching TRBD1. Germline assignment: CDR1 SNHLY and CDR2 FYNNEI. The CDR3 loop spans 15 amino acids. J gave up 8 bases and V 5 bases, and 9 bases lay outside the gene matches. This CDR3 is CASSSGTGGRRGYTF. The CDR3 DNA reads as TGTGCCAGCAGTTCCGGGACAGGGGGCCGCCGGGGCTACACCTTC. Full variable domain (missing parts from reference TRBV2 and TRBJ1-2): EPEVTQTPSHQVTQMGQEVILRCVPISNHLYFYWYRQILGQKVEFLVSFYNNEISEKSEIFDDQFSVERPDGSNFTLKIRSTKLEDSAMYFCASSSGTGGRRGYTFGSGTRLTVV.

Concerning this clonotype: At one boundary the junction diverges from the germline segment, which might be a read error. The rearrangement joins TRBV2 to TRBJ2-5; possibly TRBD2 for D (5 bases). The CDR3 covers 14 residues. Germline V gene lookup returns CDR1 SNHLY and CDR2 FYNNEI. The chain's CDR3 is CVSNRGLGPETQYF. The CDR3 coding sequence is TGTGTCAGCAATCGAGGGCTAGGCCCAGAGACCCAGTACTTC.

A single count supports this clonotype. This chain links TRBV20-1 with TRBJ1-1; D gene ambiguous. Trimming took off 0 bases at V and 5 bases at J, with 13 bases between the two ends. CDR1 DFQATT and CDR2 SNEGSKA come from the germline V gene (reference sequence). The CDR3 spans 14 residues. DNA of the CDR3: TGCAGTGCTAGAGATCGTCGGGGTACTACTGAAGCTTTCTTT. This sequence encodes CSARDRRGTTEAFF.